This T cell receptor (beta chain) was captured in a study of shared clonotypes between healthy human individuals. For sorted subsets, 150 to 200 ng DNA per replicate equaled some 27,000 T cell genomes. Assay: immunoSEQ multiplex PCR; the TCRdb copy retains only in-frame clones and omits some. The repertoire consists of 1.5 million to 1.9 million clones, with approximately 98% occurring once and the leading ten covering 0.4% to 0.55%. This CDR3 spans 12 amino acids. In germline, CDR1 is ENHRY, CDR2 SYGVKD. The V end was cut by 6 bases, the J end by 3 bases, with 9 bases between. This clonotype originated in a man aged 25 to 40 in good health. The V call is TRBV10-3, the J call TRBJ2-7; D gene ambiguous. Source material: naive CD4+ T cells sorted from blood. Sample subset: CD45RA+ positively selected. The CDR3 sequence: CAIRNSNYEQYF. CDR3 nucleotides: TGTGCCATCAGGAACAGTAACTACGAGCAGTACTTC.